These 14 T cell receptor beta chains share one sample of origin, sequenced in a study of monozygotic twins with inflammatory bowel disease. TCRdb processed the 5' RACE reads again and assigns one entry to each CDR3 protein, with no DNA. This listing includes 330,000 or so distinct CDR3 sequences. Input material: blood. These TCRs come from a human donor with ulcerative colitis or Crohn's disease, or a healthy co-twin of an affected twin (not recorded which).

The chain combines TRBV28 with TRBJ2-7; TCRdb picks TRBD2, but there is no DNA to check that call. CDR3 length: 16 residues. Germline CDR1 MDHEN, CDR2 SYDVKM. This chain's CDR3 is CASTFTGGFSSYEQYF.

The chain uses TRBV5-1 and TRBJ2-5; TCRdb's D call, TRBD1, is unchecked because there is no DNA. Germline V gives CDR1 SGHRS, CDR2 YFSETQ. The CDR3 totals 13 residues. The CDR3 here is CASSSRGWETQYF. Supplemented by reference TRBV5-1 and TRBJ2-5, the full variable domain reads KAGVTQTPRYLIKTRGQQVTLSCSPISGHRSVSWYQQTPGQGLQFLFEYFSETQRNKGNFPGRFSGRQFSNSRSEMNVSTLELGDSALYLCASSSRGWETQYFGPGTRLLVL.

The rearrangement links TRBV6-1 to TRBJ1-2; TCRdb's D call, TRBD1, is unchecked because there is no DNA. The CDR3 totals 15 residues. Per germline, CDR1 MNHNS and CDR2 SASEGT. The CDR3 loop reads CASSETGRSRSGYTF.

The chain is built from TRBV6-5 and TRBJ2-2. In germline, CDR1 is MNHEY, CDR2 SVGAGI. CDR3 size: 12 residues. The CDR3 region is CASSKDRGELFF.

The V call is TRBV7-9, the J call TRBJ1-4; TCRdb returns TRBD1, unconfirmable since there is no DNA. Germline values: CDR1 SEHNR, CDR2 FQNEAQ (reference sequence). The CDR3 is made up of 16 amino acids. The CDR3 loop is CASSRKRGQSNEKLFF.

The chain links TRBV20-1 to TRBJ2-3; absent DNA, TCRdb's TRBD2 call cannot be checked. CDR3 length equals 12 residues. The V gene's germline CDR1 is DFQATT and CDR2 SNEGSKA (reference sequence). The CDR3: CSASSGRSTQYF.

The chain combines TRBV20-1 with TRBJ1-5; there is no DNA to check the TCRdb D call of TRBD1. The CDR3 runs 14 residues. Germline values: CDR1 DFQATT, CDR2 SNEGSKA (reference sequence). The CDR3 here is CSAQRDRGQEPQHF.

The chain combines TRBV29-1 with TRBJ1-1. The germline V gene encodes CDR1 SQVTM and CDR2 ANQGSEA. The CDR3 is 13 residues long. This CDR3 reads CSVAYSLNTEAFF.

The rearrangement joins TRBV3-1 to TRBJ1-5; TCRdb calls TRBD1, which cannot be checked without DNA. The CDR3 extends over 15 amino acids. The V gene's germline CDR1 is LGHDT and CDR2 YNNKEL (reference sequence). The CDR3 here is CASSQKGGPGSPQHF.

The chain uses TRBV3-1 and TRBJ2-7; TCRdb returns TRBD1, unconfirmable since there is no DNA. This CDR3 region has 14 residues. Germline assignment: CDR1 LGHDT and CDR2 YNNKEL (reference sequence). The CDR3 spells CASSFGRGELEQYF.

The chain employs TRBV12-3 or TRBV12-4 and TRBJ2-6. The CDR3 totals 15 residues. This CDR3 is CASSFYSSGANVLTF.

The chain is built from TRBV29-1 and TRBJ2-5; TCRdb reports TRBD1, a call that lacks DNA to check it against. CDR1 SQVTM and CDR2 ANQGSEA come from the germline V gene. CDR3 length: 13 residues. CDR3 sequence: CSVEGQTQETQYF.

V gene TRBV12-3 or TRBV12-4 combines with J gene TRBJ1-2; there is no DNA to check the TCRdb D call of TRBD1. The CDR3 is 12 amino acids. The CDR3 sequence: CASSGGIYGYTF.

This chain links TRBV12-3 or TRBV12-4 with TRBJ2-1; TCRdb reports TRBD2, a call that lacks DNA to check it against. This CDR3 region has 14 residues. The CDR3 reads CASSGSGGPREQFF.